In its sample, the clone carrying this T cell receptor beta chain was seen once. The antigen is unknown. The sample belongs to a study of cytomegalovirus exposure and HLA in healthy donors. Across the whole study: A subsequent analysis reported that the roughly 120 validation repertoires were produced on the same platform that had also been used for the 666 first-cohort repertoires. Whole-study results and caveats: The study recorded 150 to 200 TCR beta chains that were cytomegalovirus-associated. For cytomegalovirus status, the classifier reportedly gave diagnoses with high specificity and sensitivity.

The assay was immunoSEQ multiplex PCR, and TCRdb's table has in-frame clones only and misses some. The table lists about 140,000 clones, roughly nine tenths of them singletons, with less than 3% in the top ten. V shed 5 bases and J shed 3 bases, with 16 bases lying between them. The CDR3 sequence is 16 residues long. Per germline, CDR1 LNHDA and CDR2 SQIVND (reference sequence). This chain uses TRBV19 with TRBJ2-2, with a possible D match to TRBD2 (6 bases). Sequencing input: PBMCs. This TCR came from a man aged 18-30 years in good health and CMV-seronegative. Written as DNA, the CDR3 is TGTGCCAGTAGTTTGGGACTTGATTCTGACACCGGGGAGCTGTTTTTT. Translating gives CASSLGLDSDTGELFF.